The 16 T cell receptor beta chains below were found in one sample sequenced in a study of blood T cells in healthy people across ages. Primers used in a second PCR of about 6 to 12 cycles were a sample-barcoded 5' primer and a J-beta primer mix. TCRdb re-called the 5' RACE reads through MiXCR, storing one row per CDR3 protein. The data hold about 290,000 distinct CDR3 sequences, with about 25% observed a single time. Input material: blood. Receptors were obtained from a woman in her seventies in good health.

The chain employs TRBV2 and TRBJ2-5; tentatively, D is TRBD1 (5 bases). The CDR3 has 13 residues. The ends were cut back, 4 bases at V and 2 bases at J, with 8 bases in the middle. The germline gives CDR1 SNHLY, CDR2 FYNNEI. CDR3 sequence (DNA): TGTGCCAGCAGTGTAAACAGGCAAGAGACCCAGTACTTC. Its translation is CASSVNRQETQYF.

This sequence joins TRBV28 and TRBJ1-2; tentative D call: TRBD1 (5 bases). V lost 11 bases and J 9 bases, leaving 19 bases between the germline ends. The CDR3 runs 12 residues. In germline, CDR1 is MDHEN, CDR2 SYDVKM. The CDR3 reads CAGGRTGISYTF. CDR3 nucleotide sequence: TGTGCCGGGGGTCGCACGGGAATTAGCTACACCTTC.

This clonotype turned up a few times. V gene TRBV5-1 combines with J gene TRBJ2-5; 9 positions agree with TRBD1. The DNA end is a closer match to TRBJ2-1, so the J assignment may be wrong. The CDR3 loop spans 14 amino acids. Germline lookup yields CDR1 SGHRS and CDR2 YFSETQ. CDR3 in DNA: TGCGCCAGCAGCTCCTGGACAGGGGTCAATGAGCAGTTCTTC. It translates to CASSSWTGVNEQFF.

The CDR3 DNA reads TGTGCCAGCAGCCTCGGAGGGGGGGGCGCCTATGGCTACACCTTC. Protein product: CASSLGGGGAYGYTF. J is TRBJ1-2 and V is TRBV7-2, with D perhaps matching TRBD1 (6 bases). V was pared by 5 bases and J by 4 bases, with 17 bases between. Germline V lookup: CDR1 SGHTA, CDR2 FQGNSA. There are 15 residues in the CDR3. The whole variable domain, remainder taken from reference TRBV7-2 and TRBJ1-2, is GAGVSQSPSNKVTEKGKDVELRCDPISGHTALYWYRQSLGQGLEFLIYFQGNSAPDKSGLPSDRFSAERTGGSVSTLTIQRTQQEDSAVYLCASSLGGGGAYGYTFGSGTRLTVV.

The table lists this clonotype with a few counts. The CDR3 spells CASSLYAGEETQYF. The CDR3 DNA sequence: TGTGCCAGCAGCTTATATGCAGGGGAAGAGACCCAGTACTTC. V usage is TRBV7-9 and J usage is TRBJ2-5; D is possibly TRBD1 (6 bases). CDR1 and CDR2 from the germline V gene are SEHNR and FQNEAQ (reference sequence). The CDR3 sequence is 14 residues long. Trimming cost V 2 bases and J 3 bases, with 10 bases left between them.

The genes are TRBV15 and TRBJ2-1; 10 bases map to TRBD2. The germline V gene has CDR1 LNHNV and CDR2 YYDKDF (reference sequence). The length of the CDR3 is 15 residues. Trimming at V came to 5 bases and at J to 4 bases, leaving 5 bases not matched to a gene. CDR3 amino acids: CATSLLAGTYNEQFF. The CDR3, as DNA: TGTGCCACCAGCTTACTAGCGGGAACGTACAATGAGCAGTTCTTC.

This clonotype has just a few counts. The rearrangement links TRBV10-3 to TRBJ2-5, with a possible D match to TRBD2 (6 bases). The DNA end is more similar to TRBJ2-7, so the J call may be wrong. Germline V lookup: CDR1 ENHRY, CDR2 SYGVKD. This CDR3 has 13 residues. This CDR3 is CAISEEGRNEQYF. CDR3 DNA: TGTGCCATCAGTGAGGAGGGGAGGAACGAGCAGTACTTC.

By sample share, this clonotype is medium-sized. The CDR3 nucleotides are TGCAGCGTTGATGGTGACCGGGAGACCCAGTACTTC. It encodes CSVDGDRETQYF. The J gene is TRBJ2-5, the V gene TRBV29-1; no clear D gene. CDR3 length equals 12 residues. Trimming took 3 bases from V and 5 from J, leaving 10 bases between them. Germline-derived CDR1 and CDR2 are SQVTM and ANQGSEA.

Ten or more counts support this clonotype. This rearrangement joins TRBV15 to TRBJ2-7; TRBD2 agrees at 9 bases. J was trimmed by 1 base and V by 5 bases; bases with no gene match: 3. The CDR3 is 14 amino acids. Germline V lookup: CDR1 LNHNV, CDR2 YYDKDF (reference sequence). CDR3 nucleotides: TGTGCCACCAGCCCGACTAGCGGATCCTACGAGCAGTACTTC. Translated: CATSPTSGSYEQYF.

V and J are TRBV6-1 and TRBJ1-2; the D is unclear. Germline V gene data show CDR1 as MNHNS and CDR2 as SASEGT. Trimming took off 6 bases at V and 1 base at J, with 9 bases between the two ends. The length of the CDR3 is 13 residues. This CDR3 reads CASREISNYGYTF. The CDR3 nucleotides are TGTGCCAGCAGAGAGATTAGTAACTATGGCTACACCTTC.

The chain combines TRBV28 with TRBJ2-1, with 8 nucleotides matching TRBD2. The J segment lost 1 base and the V segment lost 6 bases, leaving 11 bases of the junction unmatched. The CDR3 runs 17 residues. The V gene's germline CDR1 is MDHEN and CDR2 SYDVKM. The CDR3 loop reads CASRSQSGSSSYNEQFF. DNA of the CDR3: TGTGCCAGCAGGTCACAGAGCGGGAGTAGTTCCTACAATGAGCAGTTCTTC.

Only a few counts were recorded for this clonotype. The rearrangement links TRBV7-2 to TRBJ2-1; D tentatively reads TRBD1 or TRBD2 (5 bases each). CDR1 and CDR2 (germline): SGHTA, FQGNSA. Between the trimmed V and J ends, which lost 5 bases and 6 bases, there was a span of 11 bases. This CDR3 contains 13 residues. The CDR3, as DNA: TGTGCCAGCAGCGATCGGGGCACCAATGAGCAGTTCTTC. The encoded protein is CASSDRGTNEQFF.

This clonotype was recorded a few times. The V and J genes are TRBV2 and TRBJ2-5; D gene uncertain. The CDR3 runs to 11 residues. V shed 6 bases and J shed 11 bases, with 13 bases lying between them. Germline V gene lookup returns CDR1 SNHLY and CDR2 FYNNEI. The CDR3 sequence is CASSESQPQYF. The CDR3 DNA reads TGTGCCAGCAGCGAATCACAACCTCAGTACTTC.

The chain uses TRBV9 and TRBJ2-5, with 9 bases aligning to TRBD2. The end of the DNA aligns better with TRBJ2-1, so the J call may be wrong. The CDR3 contains 19 residues. The V gene's germline CDR1 is SGDLS and CDR2 YYNGEE. The CDR3 sequence is CASSVQHQTPGLAFNEQFF. CDR3 nucleotide sequence: TGTGCCAGCAGCGTCCAACATCAAACCCCGGGACTAGCTTTCAATGAGCAGTTCTTC.

The V gene is TRBV3-1, the J gene TRBJ2-1; 11 positions match TRBD2. CDR1 is LGHDT, CDR2 YNNKEL, per germline (reference sequence). Trimming removed 8 bases from V and 7 bases from J; junction bases left unmatched: 10. This CDR3 region has 15 residues. The CDR3 DNA sequence: TGTGCCAGCTCACCTCGGGCTAGCGGGAGGAATGAGCAGTTCTTC. Its protein product is CASSPRASGRNEQFF.

This clonotype was detected a few times. The V gene is TRBV6-1, the J gene TRBJ2-3, with TRBD1 matching over 7 bases. The germline gives CDR1 MNHNS, CDR2 SASEGT. The V segment lost 4 bases and the J segment 2 bases; nucleotides outside the gene matches: 15. This CDR3 region has 18 residues. Written as DNA, the CDR3 is TGTGCCAGCAGTGCCCCCGACAGGGTTCCAACACACACAGATACGCAGTATTTT. Residues: CASSAPDRVPTHTDTQYF.